The present entry profiles one T cell receptor beta chain with its context. The PCR ran on 60 Vbeta and 13 Jbeta primers. Generated by immunoSEQ multiplex PCR, the TCRdb table keeps only in-frame clones and is missing some. The sample lists roughly 150,000 clones, 72% occurring once. Trimming left V 4 bases short and J 0 bases short, with 10 bases between. The CDR3 has 14 residues. Looked up from germline, CDR1 is SGHNT and CDR2 is YYREEE (reference sequence). These data belong to a study of cytomegalovirus exposure and HLA in healthy donors. This TCR derives from a man aged 35-49 years in good health and CMV-seronegative. The chain employs TRBV5-4 and TRBJ1-1; D unresolved. Sequenced material: PBMCs. The CDR3 DNA follows: TGTGCCAGCAGCCATTCAGACATGAACACTGAAGCTTTCTTT. It codes for CASSHSDMNTEAFF.